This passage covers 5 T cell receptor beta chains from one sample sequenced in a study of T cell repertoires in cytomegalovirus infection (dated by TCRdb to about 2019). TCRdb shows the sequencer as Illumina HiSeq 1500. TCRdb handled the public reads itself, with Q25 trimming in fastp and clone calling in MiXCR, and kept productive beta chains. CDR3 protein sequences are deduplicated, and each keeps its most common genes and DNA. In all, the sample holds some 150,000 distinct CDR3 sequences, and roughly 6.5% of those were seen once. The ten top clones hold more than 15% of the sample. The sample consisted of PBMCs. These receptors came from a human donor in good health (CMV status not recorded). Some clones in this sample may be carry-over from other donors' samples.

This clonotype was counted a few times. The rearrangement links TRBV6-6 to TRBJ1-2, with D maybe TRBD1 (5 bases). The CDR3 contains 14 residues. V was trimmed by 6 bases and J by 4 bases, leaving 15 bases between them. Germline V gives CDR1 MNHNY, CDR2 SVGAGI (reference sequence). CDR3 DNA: TGTGCCAGCAGCTCGCACGACAGATTCTATGGCTACACCTTC. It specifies CASSSHDRFYGYTF.

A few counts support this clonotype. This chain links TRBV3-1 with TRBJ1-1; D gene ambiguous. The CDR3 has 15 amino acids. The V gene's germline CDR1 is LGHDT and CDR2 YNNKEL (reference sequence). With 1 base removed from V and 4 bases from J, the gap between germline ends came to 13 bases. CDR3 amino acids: CASSQAIVSGTEAFF. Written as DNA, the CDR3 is TGTGCCAGCAGCCAAGCTATCGTGAGTGGCACTGAAGCTTTCTTT.

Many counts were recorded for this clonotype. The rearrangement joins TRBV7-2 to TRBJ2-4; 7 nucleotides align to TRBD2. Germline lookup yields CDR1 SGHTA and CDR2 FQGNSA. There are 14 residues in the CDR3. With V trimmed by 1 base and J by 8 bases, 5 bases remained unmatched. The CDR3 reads CASSLGTGRDIQYF. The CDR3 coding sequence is TGTGCCAGCAGCTTAGGGACGGGGAGGGACATTCAGTACTTC.

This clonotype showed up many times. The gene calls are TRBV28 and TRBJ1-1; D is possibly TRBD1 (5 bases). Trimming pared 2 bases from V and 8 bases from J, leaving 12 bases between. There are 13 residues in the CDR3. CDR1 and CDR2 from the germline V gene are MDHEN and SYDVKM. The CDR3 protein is CASSLVGGGEAFF. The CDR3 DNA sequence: TGTGCCAGCAGTTTAGTCGGGGGTGGGGAAGCTTTCTTT.

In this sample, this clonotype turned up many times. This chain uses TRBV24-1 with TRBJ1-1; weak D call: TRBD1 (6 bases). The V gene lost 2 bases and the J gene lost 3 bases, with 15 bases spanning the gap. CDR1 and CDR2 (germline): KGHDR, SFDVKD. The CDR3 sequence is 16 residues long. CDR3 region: CATSDSRGRPYTEAFF. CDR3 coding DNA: TGTGCCACCAGTGATTCCAGGGGACGGCCCTACACTGAAGCTTTCTTT.